The entry that follows covers one T cell receptor (beta chain) sequence. What it binds is not known. Clones were sequenced by immunoSEQ multiplex PCR, and TCRdb holds only the in-frame ones, with some missing. The profile shows about 82,000 clones, 70% to 90% of them singletons. This entry is derived from a study of OX40 agonist ivuxolimab in advanced cancers. Study-level points and caveats: On average, CD8+ T cells showed a greater number of expanded clones than CD4+.

CDR3 length: 16 residues. Germline V gives CDR1 SGHRS, CDR2 YFSETQ. Trimming removed 1 base from V and 0 bases from J, with 13 bases in between. The receptor comes from an adult with an advanced solid tumor such as melanoma, head and neck, liver or kidney cancer. Specimen: CD4+ or CD8+ T cells sorted from blood, collected in a trial of the OX40 agonist ivuxolimab. The chain has TRBV5-1 and TRBJ1-1, with TRBD1 as a possible D gene (5 bases). CDR3 DNA: TGCGCCAGCAGCTTGTTGCAGGGTCCGATGAACACTGAAGCTTTCTTT. Translating it yields CASSLLQGPMNTEAFF.